The clone carrying this T cell receptor beta chain was observed a single time. This table comes from immunoSEQ multiplex PCR, and its TCRdb copy is limited to in-frame clones, with some not included. Of some 2,500,000 clones listed, more than 85% are singletons. Germline V gives CDR1 SGHVS, CDR2 FNYEAQ. This CDR3 is built from 12 residues. V was trimmed by 3 bases and J by 6 bases, leaving 5 bases between them. The sample belongs to a study of shared clonotypes between healthy human individuals. CD45RA-negative memory and CD45RA+ naive subsets were split from the CD4+ cells. The chain carries TRBV7-6 and TRBJ2-2; D not resolved. This clonotype originated in a man younger than 35 in good health. Some clones in this sample may be carry-over from other donors' samples. The sequenced material came from naive CD4+ T cells from PBMCs. As for subset: CD45RA+ positively selected. The CDR3 coding sequence is TGTGCCAGCAGCTTGTTCTCCGGGGAGCTGTTTTTT. This sequence encodes CASSLFSGELFF.